This T cell receptor (beta chain) is from a study of vaccination and CD4 T cells after COVID-19 (dated by TCRdb to between 2021 and 2023). As for the study more broadly: Every convalescent patient had a positive nasal swab PCR test for SARS-CoV-2, with mild disease in eight to ten patients and severe disease in one. Six males and four females were included in the convalescent cohort, with two Hispanic individuals, seven Caucasians, two Asians and one multiracial person represented. Participants received two doses of either the Pfizer-BioNTech BNT162b2 vaccine (n=8) or the Moderna mRNA-1273 vaccine (n=2). Post-COVID blood samples from convalescent patients were collected a median of about 110 days after diagnosis, with a range of 35 to 161 days. Post-vaccine blood samples were obtained a median of approximately 74 days after the second vaccine dose, with a range of about 13 to 241 days. Overlapping spike peptide pools from SARS-CoV-2 and from the common cold coronaviruses HCoV-NL63, HCoV-OC43 and HCoV-229E were used as culture stimuli. Control cultures used a CEFX viral epitope pool as positive control, an HIV-1 Nef peptide pool as negative control, or no peptide. In ten to eleven COVID-19 convalescent patients and a few infection-naive healthy vaccine recipients, the spike-specific CD4+ TCR repertoire before mRNA vaccination was compared with the repertoire after mRNA vaccination. On the study overall, not on this receptor specifically: Of the vaccine-specific clones found in convalescent patients, nearly all (304 of 307) were mono-reactive for SARS-CoV-2 spike instead of being cross-reactive with common cold coronaviruses. Among the post-vaccine SARS-CoV-2-reactive clones in convalescent patients, a median about 86% showed up only after vaccination, which suggests vaccine-specific priming. The number of convalescent patients in the study was relatively small, and the study did not examine early timepoints following natural infection. An increase in the median number of SARS-CoV-2-reactive clonotypes from around 20 after infection to 38 after vaccination was observed, but the change was not found to be significant.

About this clonotype itself: Which antigen it targets is not known. Base qualities are not at hand, and no much larger clone is one base apart.

Receptor amplification or capture employed PCR. TCR sequencing of DNA from cultured CD4+ T cells used the Oncomine TCR Beta short-read assay at the Johns Hopkins FTIC core. Genomic DNA was extracted from the cultured CD4+ T cells with the QIAamp micro DNA kit. Oncomine TCR Beta libraries from cultured CD4+ T cells were pooled with unique dual indexes and sequenced on an Illumina iSeq 100. Turning to the authors' computational methods: Non-productive sequences were removed, and CDR3s not starting with C, not ending with F or W, or shorter than 7 amino acids were discarded. The MANAFEST web application identified antigen-specific clonotypes by comparing peptide-stimulated wells against reference wells and other culture wells. Positive clones required FDR below 0.05, an odds ratio above 5, and productive frequency above 0.1% in at least two of three replicate wells. A clonotype was classed as cross-reactive if the clonotype showed significant expansion both in SARS-CoV-2 spike wells and in at least one common cold coronavirus spike condition. Levenshtein distances (stringdist) and unrooted phylogenetic trees (ape) in R version 3.6.1 were used to assess CDR3 homology. The raw public reads went through TCRdb reprocessing: fastp at Q25, MiXCR clone calling, in-frame beta chains kept. Rows merge per CDR3 protein into single entries with the most common DNA and genes. For this entry, the V and J calls and clone size follow TCRdb and not the study's own pipeline. The sample table records around 5,900 distinct CDR3 sequences; roughly 78% of these occur just once. The ten biggest clones cover about a quarter of the sample.

Per the publication, the treatment or condition label means: approximately nine-day PBMC culture with coronavirus spike peptide pools or control peptides (ViraFEST assay). To expand antigen-specific T cells with peptide pools and then pick out the expanded clonotypes through TCR sequencing, the study relied on the ViraFEST assay. Positive SARS-CoV-2 PCR tests in the convalescent patients dated from March to December 2020, before Alpha, Beta and Delta variants emerged in the United States. Approximately 2.1 million PBMCs per well were cultured in IMDM with approximately 4.9% human AB serum and approximately 10 IU/ml IL-2, plus 10 ug/ml peptide pools. On days 3 and 7, half of the culture medium was replaced with fresh IL-2-containing medium. After 10 days of culture, CD4+ T cells were isolated by negative selection with the EasySep CD4+ T cell isolation kit. PBMCs were separated from whole blood using Ficoll-Paque Plus gradient centrifugation and then either used fresh or cryopreserved at -140C. Triplicate wells were generally used for each culture condition.

This receptor was identified in a human donor who had recovered from COVID-19. The material sequenced was CD4+ T cells from blood, cultured in vitro.

The CDR3 is CGGTPPYNEQFF. The sequenced DNA: TGCGGGGGCACTCCCCCCTACAATGAGCAGTTCTTC. The chain employs TRBV4-1 and TRBJ2-1; the D gene is possibly TRBD1, with 5 bases matching. The CDR3, cysteine through phenylalanine, is 12 amino acids long. The kept DNA is CDR3 alone, 36 bases in frame from the first base. Via the germline V gene, CDR1 is MGHRA and CDR2 YSYEKL.